The present entry profiles one T cell receptor (beta chain) with its context. This sample was included in a study of blood T cell repertoires in COVID-19. In the source study's methods: Nucleated cell counts were estimated from reference gene primer amplification. Repertoires were generated with immunoSEQ multiplex PCR, while TCRdb's copy carries only in-frame clones and drops some. That table furnishes V, J and clone size, whereas the DNA furnished D and trimming. Seen here are roughly 70,000 clones, approximately 92% observed once, and the top ten hold less than 15%. The germline CDR1 and CDR2 sequences are SQVTM and ANQGSEA. The trim removed 7 bases at V and 2 bases at J, leaving 8 bases unmatched. CDR3 length: 15 amino acids.

This receptor was obtained from a human donor with active COVID-19. The donor label of this sample is uncertain. The sequenced sample consisted of peripheral blood. The V and J genes are TRBV29-1 and TRBJ2-2, with 9 bases lining up with TRBD2. CDR3 DNA: TGCAGCGGGGATAGCGGGAGCCGAAACACCGGGGAGCTGTTTTTT. Translation: CSGDSGSRNTGELFF.